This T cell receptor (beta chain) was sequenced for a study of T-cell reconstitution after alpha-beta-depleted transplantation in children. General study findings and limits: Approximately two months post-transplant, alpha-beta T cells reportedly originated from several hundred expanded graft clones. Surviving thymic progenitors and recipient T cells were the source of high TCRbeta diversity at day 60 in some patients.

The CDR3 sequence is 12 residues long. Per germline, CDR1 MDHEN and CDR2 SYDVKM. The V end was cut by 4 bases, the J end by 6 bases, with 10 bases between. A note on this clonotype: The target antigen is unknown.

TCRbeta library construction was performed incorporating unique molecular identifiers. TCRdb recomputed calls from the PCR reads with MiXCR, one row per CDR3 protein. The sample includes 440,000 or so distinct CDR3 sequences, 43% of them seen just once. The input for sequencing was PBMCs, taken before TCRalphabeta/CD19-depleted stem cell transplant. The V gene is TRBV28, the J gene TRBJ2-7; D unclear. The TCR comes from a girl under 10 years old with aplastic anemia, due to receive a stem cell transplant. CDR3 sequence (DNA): TGTGCCAGCAGTTCTCTAGGGCTCGAGCAGTACTTC. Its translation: CASSSLGLEQYF. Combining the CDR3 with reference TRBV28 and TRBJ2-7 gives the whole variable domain DVKVTQSSRYLVKRTGEKVFLECVQDMDHENMFWYRQDPGLGLRLIYFSYDVKMKEKGDIPEGYSVSREKKERFSLILESASTNQTSMYLCASSSLGLEQYFGPGTRLTVT.